This entry concerns a single T cell receptor (beta chain). Its target is not known. The data stem from a study of shared clonotypes between healthy human individuals. The overall study: Participating donors consisted of a couple of women and a few men aged 18 to 49.

The donors were adults (healthy and HIV-negative) with no recent acute infections or vaccinations. The CDR3 runs 17 residues. Germline CDR1 and CDR2: MDHEN and SYDVKM. The J segment lost 7 bases and the V segment lost 2 bases, leaving 9 bases of the junction unmatched. Regarding the study as a whole: Memory subsets generally showed lower estimated richness than naive subsets.

Assay used: immunoSEQ multiplex PCR; TCRdb lists only in-frame clones, some missing. The repertoire has roughly 1,600,000 clones, approximately 98.5% of them found once; the top ten carry about 0.34%. Input material: naive CD4+ T cells sorted from blood. The subset is: CD45RA+ positively selected. The chain combines TRBV28 with TRBJ2-1; 12 bases are a match to TRBD2. This sequence originates from a man younger than 40 in good health. The CDR3 DNA reads as TGTGCCAGCAGTTTACTAGCGGGAGGGCAAACGACAAATGAGCAGTTCTTC. This gives the protein CASSLLAGGQTTNEQFF. The entire variable domain, with the rest obtained from reference TRBV28 and TRBJ2-1, is as follows: DVKVTQSSRYLVKRTGEKVFLECVQDMDHENMFWYRQDPGLGLRLIYFSYDVKMKEKGDIPEGYSVSREKKERFSLILESASTNQTSMYLCASSLLAGGQTTNEQFFGPGTRLTVL.